This TCR beta chain was found in a study of T cells in Graves' hyperthyroidism and ophthalmopathy. Study-wide points: Progression to ophthalmopathy was predicted a median of roughly seven months early. Separation of ophthalmopathy from stable hyperthyroidism was achieved by a 13 V-J model. Researchers found most expanded thyroid clonotypes above 0.001 in blood as well.

V gave up 5 bases and J gave up 3 bases; unmatched junction bases: 9. Germline V gene data show CDR1 as SEHNR and CDR2 as FQNEAQ (reference sequence). The length of the CDR3 is 15 residues. There were TCR beta CDR3 regions amplified from RNA transcripts. First-round RT-PCR with HTBI primers amplified the TCR CDR3 region. TCRdb reprocessed the multiplex PCR reads via MiXCR and lists one record per CDR3 protein. The repertoire consists of roughly 500,000 distinct CDR3 sequences, with over 35% occurring once and the leading ten covering about 43%. Not enrolled were patients with uncontrolled infection, other autoimmune disease, pregnancy or lactation. Comments on this clonotype: Its cognate antigen is unknown.

The genes are TRBV7-9 and TRBJ2-7; 8 positions match TRBD2. Sequenced: peripheral blood or thyroid tissue (not recorded which). The clonotype originates from an adult woman with Graves' disease, either hyperthyroidism or ophthalmopathy (not recorded which). In nucleotides, the CDR3 is TGTGCCAGCAGCCCGCCGGGAGGGGGGGTCTACGAGCAGTACTTC. The encoded protein is CASSPPGGGVYEQYF.